These 16 T cell receptor beta chains were sequenced from one sample in a study of identical twins. TCRdb fed the 5' RACE reads into MiXCR, producing one record per CDR3 protein. This sample carries about 660,000 distinct CDR3 sequences, 8.5% to 9.5% of them seen once, and the ten largest clones take 0.75% to 1%. In addition, the sample was reused for a study of yellow fever vaccine responses in identical twins.

What was sequenced was PBMCs. The receptor set was obtained from a young woman in good health.

In this sample, this clonotype turned up many times. This chain links TRBV6-5 with TRBJ2-6; unclear D gene. Germline V gives CDR1 MNHEY, CDR2 SVGAGI. The germline V and J ends were trimmed by 2 bases and 2 bases, with 7 bases remaining between them. The CDR3 runs to 15 residues. The CDR3 protein is CASSYTAAGANVLTF. CDR3 bases: TGTGCCAGCAGTTACACCGCAGCTGGGGCCAACGTCCTGACTTTC.

The V gene is TRBV10-3, the J gene TRBJ2-2; 7 bases agree with TRBD2. CDR1 is ENHRY, CDR2 SYGVKD, per germline. This CDR3 has 15 amino acids. V was pared by 7 bases and J by 1 base, with 6 bases of the junction left unmatched. CDR3 sequence reads: CAINDPGGNTGELFF. The CDR3 DNA reads as TGTGCCATCAACGATCCGGGGGGGAACACCGGGGAGCTGTTTTTT.

This clonotype was observed a handful of times. The CDR3 DNA reads TGTGCCAGCAGCTCCCGACAGGACGCTTTGAGAACAGATACGCAGTATTTT. Its protein product is CASSSRQDALRTDTQYF. V gene TRBV7-6 combines with J gene TRBJ2-3, with D perhaps TRBD1 (6 bases). This CDR3 spans 17 amino acids. The V gene's germline CDR1 is SGHVS and CDR2 FNYEAQ. The V end lost 4 bases, the J end lost 3 bases, and 20 bases lay between the germline ends.

The chain employs TRBV20-1 and TRBJ2-1; TRBD2 might be the D (6 bases). Deletions cut 7 bases from V and 4 bases from J, with 17 bases between. CDR1 DFQATT and CDR2 SNEGSKA come from the germline V gene (reference sequence). The CDR3 runs 14 residues. The CDR3 nucleotides read TGCAGTGTAGGGATAGGCGGGGCTTACAATGAGCAGTTCTTC. Protein product: CSVGIGGAYNEQFF.

The chain combines TRBV2 with TRBJ2-7, with 14 bases lining up with TRBD2. Germline V gene lookup returns CDR1 SNHLY and CDR2 FYNNEI. The length of the CDR3 is 15 residues. V was pared by 3 bases and J by 4 bases, with 2 bases of the junction left unmatched. The CDR3 nucleotides read TGTGCCAGCAGTGACGGGACTAGCGGGGGTTACGAGCAGTACTTC. Protein: CASSDGTSGGYEQYF.

This clonotype was observed at least ten times. This chain uses TRBV10-3 with TRBJ2-7, with a tentative D call TRBD1 (6 bases). CDR1 ENHRY and CDR2 SYGVKD come from the germline V gene. V lost 3 bases and J lost 2, with 8 bases in between. The CDR3 consists of 13 residues. The CDR3 DNA follows: TGTGCCATCAGTGATGGACAGACCTACGAGCAGTACTTC. It codes for CAISDGQTYEQYF.

This clonotype has a handful of counts. V is TRBV29-1 and J is TRBJ2-1; 8 bases fit TRBD1. The J segment lost 6 bases and the V segment lost 4 bases, leaving 8 bases of the junction unmatched. The V gene's germline CDR1 is SQVTM and CDR2 ANQGSEA. The CDR3 covers 14 residues. The CDR3 coding sequence is TGCAGCGTTGCTGCTCAGGGGGCTACCAATGAGCAGTTCTTC. Amino acids: CSVAAQGATNEQFF.

Of note for this clonotype: A much larger clone lies a single base off, so this may be a read error. J is TRBJ1-2 and V is TRBV10-3; 8 nucleotides line up with TRBD1. The V and J ends lost 5 bases and 8 bases, in that order; junction bases with no gene match: 1. The CDR3 runs to 11 residues. The V gene's germline CDR1 is ENHRY and CDR2 SYGVKD. The chain's CDR3 is CAISWTGGYTF. DNA of the CDR3: TGTGCCATCAGTTGGACAGGGGGCTACACCTTC.

About this clonotype: A junction end diverges from the germline sequence, so it may reflect a read error. The V gene is TRBV15, the J gene TRBJ2-2; 8 bases map to TRBD2. The CDR3 consists of 17 residues. Germline values: CDR1 LNHNV, CDR2 YYDKDF (reference sequence). For the CDR3, the DNA is TGTGCCACCAGCAGAGATAAGCGGGAGTCGTACACCGGGGAGCTGTTCTTT. Encoded protein: CATSRDKRESYTGELFF.

This clonotype was recorded many times. The genes are TRBV28 and TRBJ1-1; unclear D gene. Germline lookup yields CDR1 MDHEN and CDR2 SYDVKM. The germline V and J ends were trimmed by 3 bases and 4 bases, with 21 bases remaining between them. This CDR3 contains 17 residues. The CDR3 nucleotides read TGTGCCAGCAGTTTTGTGCCCGGGGTGTTGAGTAGCACTGAAGCTTTCTTT. This sequence encodes CASSFVPGVLSSTEAFF. Variable domain in full (rest from reference TRBV28 and TRBJ1-1): DVKVTQSSRYLVKRTGEKVFLECVQDMDHENMFWYRQDPGLGLRLIYFSYDVKMKEKGDIPEGYSVSREKKERFSLILESASTNQTSMYLCASSFVPGVLSSTEAFFGQGTRLTVV.

This clonotype was recorded many times. This chain uses TRBV29-1 with TRBJ2-1, with D possibly matching TRBD1 (5 bases). Per germline, CDR1 SQVTM and CDR2 ANQGSEA. The CDR3 spans 11 residues. V lost 5 bases, J lost 7 bases, and 9 bases lay in between. CDR3 region: CSVFQGNEQFF. CDR3 DNA: TGCAGCGTTTTTCAGGGAAATGAGCAGTTCTTC.

This clonotype came up once. Just one base apart from a much larger clone, this may be a read error. The rearrangement joins TRBV5-4 to TRBJ2-7, with 7 bases matching TRBD1. J was trimmed by 0 bases and V by 4 bases; bases with no gene match: 4. This CDR3 has 14 residues. Germline lookup yields CDR1 SGHNT and CDR2 YYREEE (reference sequence). For the CDR3, the DNA is TGTGCCAGCAGCAAAACAGGGGTCTCCTACGAGCAGTACTTC. This codes for CASSKTGVSYEQYF. The full variable domain, completed using reference TRBV5-4 and TRBJ2-7, is ETGVTQSPTHLIKTRGQQVTLRCSSQSGHNTVSWYQQALGQGPQFIFQYYREEENGRGNFPPRFSGLQFPNYSSELNVNALELDDSALYLCASSKTGVSYEQYFGPGTRLTVT.

The chain has TRBV4-3 and TRBJ2-3; D may be TRBD1 (5 bases). This CDR3 has 16 residues. Germline V gene lookup returns CDR1 LGHNA and CDR2 YSLEER. V was shortened by 1 base and J by 0 bases, with 11 bases between the two germline ends. In DNA, the CDR3 is TGCGCCAGCAGCCAAGTTGCGACAGCTAGCACAGATACGCAGTATTTT. It specifies CASSQVATASTDTQYF.

The chain combines TRBV24-1 with TRBJ1-5; D not certain. The CDR3 runs 15 residues. Trimming took off 0 bases at V and 2 bases at J, with 7 bases between the two ends. The germline gives CDR1 KGHDR, CDR2 SFDVKD. The CDR3 DNA sequence: TGTGCCACCAGTGATTTGGGAGCGGGCAATCAGCCCCAGCATTTT. Protein sequence: CATSDLGAGNQPQHF.

V and J are TRBV15 and TRBJ2-5; a weak D match, TRBD2 (5 bases). The germline CDR1 and CDR2 sequences are LNHNV and YYDKDF (reference sequence). Trimming stripped 7 bases from V and 0 bases from J, with 9 bases between. The CDR3 is 13 residues long. The CDR3 bases are TGTGCCACCAACGACGGGGACCAAGAGACCCAGTACTTC. Its protein is CATNDGDQETQYF.

This clonotype was detected many times. The chain has TRBV6-5 and TRBJ2-1, with 9 bases identical to TRBD2. After removal of 0 bases from V and 0 bases from J, the junction contained 0 bases not matched to a gene. This CDR3 is 16 amino acids long. Germline CDR1 and CDR2: MNHEY and SVGAGI. The CDR3 region has the DNA TGTGCCAGCAGTTACTCTAGCGGGAGCTCCTACAATGAGCAGTTCTTC. It yields the protein CASSYSSGSSYNEQFF.